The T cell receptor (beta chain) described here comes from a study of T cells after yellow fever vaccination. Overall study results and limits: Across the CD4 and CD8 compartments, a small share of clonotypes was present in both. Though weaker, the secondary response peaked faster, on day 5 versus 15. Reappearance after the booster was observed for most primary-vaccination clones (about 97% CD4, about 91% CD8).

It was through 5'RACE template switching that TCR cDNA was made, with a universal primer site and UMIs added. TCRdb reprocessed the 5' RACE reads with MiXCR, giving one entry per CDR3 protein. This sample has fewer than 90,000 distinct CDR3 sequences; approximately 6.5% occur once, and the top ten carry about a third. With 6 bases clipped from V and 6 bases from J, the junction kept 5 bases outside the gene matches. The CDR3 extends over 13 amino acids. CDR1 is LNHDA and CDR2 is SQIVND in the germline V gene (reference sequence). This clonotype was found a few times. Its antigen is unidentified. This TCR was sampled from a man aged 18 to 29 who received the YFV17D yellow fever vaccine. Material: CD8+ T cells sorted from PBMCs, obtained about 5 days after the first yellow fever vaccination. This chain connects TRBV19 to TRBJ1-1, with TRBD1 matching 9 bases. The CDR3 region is CASSHRGPAEAFF. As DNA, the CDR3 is TGTGCCAGTAGCCACAGGGGGCCCGCTGAAGCTTTCTTT.